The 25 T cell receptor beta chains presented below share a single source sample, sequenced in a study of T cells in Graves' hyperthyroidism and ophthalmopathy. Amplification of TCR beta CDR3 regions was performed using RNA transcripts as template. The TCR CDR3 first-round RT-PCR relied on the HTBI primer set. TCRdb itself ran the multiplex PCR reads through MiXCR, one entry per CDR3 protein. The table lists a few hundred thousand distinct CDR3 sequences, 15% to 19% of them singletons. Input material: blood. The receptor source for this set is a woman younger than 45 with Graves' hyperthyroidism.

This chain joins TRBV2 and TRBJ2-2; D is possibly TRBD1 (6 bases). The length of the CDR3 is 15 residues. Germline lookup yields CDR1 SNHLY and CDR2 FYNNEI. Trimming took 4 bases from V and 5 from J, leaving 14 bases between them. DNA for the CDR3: TGTGCCAGCAGTGGGTCAGGGGCCCTAACCGGGGAGCTGTTTTTT. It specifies CASSGSGALTGELFF.

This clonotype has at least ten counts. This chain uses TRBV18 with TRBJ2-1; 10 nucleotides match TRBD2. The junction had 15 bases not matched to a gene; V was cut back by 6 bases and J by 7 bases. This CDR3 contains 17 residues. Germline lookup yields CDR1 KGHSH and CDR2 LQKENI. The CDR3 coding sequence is TGTGCCAGCTCGCAAGGACTAGCGGATGGGCTAGGTAATGAGCAGTTCTTC. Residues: CASSQGLADGLGNEQFF.

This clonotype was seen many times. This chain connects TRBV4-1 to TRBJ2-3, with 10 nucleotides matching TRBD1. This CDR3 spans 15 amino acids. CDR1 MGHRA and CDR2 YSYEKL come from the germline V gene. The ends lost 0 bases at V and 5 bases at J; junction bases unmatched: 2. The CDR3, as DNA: TGCGCCAGCAGCCAAGATGGGACAGGGGAAGATACGCAGTATTTT. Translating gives CASSQDGTGEDTQYF.

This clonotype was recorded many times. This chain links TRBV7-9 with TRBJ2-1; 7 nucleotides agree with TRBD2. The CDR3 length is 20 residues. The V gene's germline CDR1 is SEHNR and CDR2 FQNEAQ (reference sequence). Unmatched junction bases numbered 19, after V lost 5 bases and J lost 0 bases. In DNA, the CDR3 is TGTGCCAGCAGCATCCCCGGACTAGGTGAGACACCCAGCTCCTACAATGAGCAGTTCTTC. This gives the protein CASSIPGLGETPSSYNEQFF. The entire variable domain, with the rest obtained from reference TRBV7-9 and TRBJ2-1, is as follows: DTGVSQNPRHKITKRGQNVTFRCDPISEHNRLYWYRQTLGQGPEFLTYFQNEAQLEKSRLLSDRFSAERPKGSFSTLEIQRTEQGDSAMYLCASSIPGLGETPSSYNEQFFGPGTRLTVL.

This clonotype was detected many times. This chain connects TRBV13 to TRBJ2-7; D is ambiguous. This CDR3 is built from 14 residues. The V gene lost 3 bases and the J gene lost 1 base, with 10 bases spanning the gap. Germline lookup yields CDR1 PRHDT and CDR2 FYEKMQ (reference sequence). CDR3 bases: TGTGCCAGCAGCTTTTCGTCCACGTCCTACGAGCAGTACTTC. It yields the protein CASSFSSTSYEQYF. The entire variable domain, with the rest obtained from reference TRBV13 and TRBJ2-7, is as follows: AAGVIQSPRHLIKEKRETATLKCYPIPRHDTVYWYQQGPGQDPQFLISFYEKMQSDKGSIPDRFSAQQFSDYHSELNMSSLELGDSALYFCASSFSSTSYEQYFGPGTRLTVT.

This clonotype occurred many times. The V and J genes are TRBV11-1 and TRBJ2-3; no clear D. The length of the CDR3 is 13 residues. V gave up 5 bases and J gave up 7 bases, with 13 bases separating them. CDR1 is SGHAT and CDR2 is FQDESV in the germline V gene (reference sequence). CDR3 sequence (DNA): TGTGCCAGCAGCCCCCACTCTGCTTATACGCAGTATTTT. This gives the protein CASSPHSAYTQYF.

The CDR3 protein is CASSSPASGNPSYEQYF. The CDR3 nucleotides are TGCGCCAGCAGCTCCCCGGCTAGCGGGAACCCTTCCTACGAGCAGTACTTC. The chain links TRBV5-1 to TRBJ2-7; TRBD2 matches at 9 bases. The CDR3 extends over 17 amino acids. The germline gives CDR1 SGHRS, CDR2 YFSETQ. J gave up 1 base and V 3 bases, and 11 bases lay outside the gene matches.

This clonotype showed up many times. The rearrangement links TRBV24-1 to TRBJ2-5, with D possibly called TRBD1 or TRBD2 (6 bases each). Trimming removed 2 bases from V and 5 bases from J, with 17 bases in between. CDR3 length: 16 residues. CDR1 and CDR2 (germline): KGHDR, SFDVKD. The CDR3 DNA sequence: TGTGCCACCAGTGATTCCGGCGGGACATCGTGGGAGACCCAGTACTTC. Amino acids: CATSDSGGTSWETQYF.

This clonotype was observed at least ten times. This CDR3 reads CASSLLGSVDTQYF. In DNA, the CDR3 is TGTGCCAGCAGCCTTCTCGGTTCAGTAGATACGCAGTATTTT. V and J are TRBV7-2 and TRBJ2-3; no firm D call. V lost 5 bases and J lost 5, with 14 bases in between. The CDR3 covers 14 residues. Per the germline V gene, CDR1 is SGHTA and CDR2 is FQGNSA.

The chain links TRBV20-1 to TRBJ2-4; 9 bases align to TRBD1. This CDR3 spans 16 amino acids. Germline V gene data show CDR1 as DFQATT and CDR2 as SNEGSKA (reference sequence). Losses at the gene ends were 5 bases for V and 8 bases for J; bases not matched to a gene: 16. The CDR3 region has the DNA TGCAGTGCTTCAAAGAGGGGACAGGGACCTTTTGACATTCAGTACTTC. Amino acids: CSASKRGQGPFDIQYF.

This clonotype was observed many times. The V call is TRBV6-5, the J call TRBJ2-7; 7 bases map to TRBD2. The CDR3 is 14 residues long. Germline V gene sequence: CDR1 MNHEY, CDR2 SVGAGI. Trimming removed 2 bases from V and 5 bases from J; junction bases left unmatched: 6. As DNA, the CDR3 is TGTGCCAGCAGTTACGGCGCGGGAGTGAACGAGCAGTACTTC. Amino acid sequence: CASSYGAGVNEQYF.

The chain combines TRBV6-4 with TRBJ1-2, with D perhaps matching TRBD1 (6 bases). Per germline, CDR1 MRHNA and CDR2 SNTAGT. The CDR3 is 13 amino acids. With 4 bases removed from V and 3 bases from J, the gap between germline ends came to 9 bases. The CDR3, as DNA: TGTGCCAGCAGTGCGGACAGAGACTATGGCTACACCTTC. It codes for CASSADRDYGYTF.

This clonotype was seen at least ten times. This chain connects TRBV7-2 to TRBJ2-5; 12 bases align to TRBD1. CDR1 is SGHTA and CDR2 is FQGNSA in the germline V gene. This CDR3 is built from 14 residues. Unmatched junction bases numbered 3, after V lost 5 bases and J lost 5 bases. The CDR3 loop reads CASSRDRGLETQYF. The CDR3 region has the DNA TGTGCCAGCAGCCGGGACAGGGGGCTGGAGACCCAGTACTTC.

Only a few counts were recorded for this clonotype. In nucleotides, the CDR3 is TGCAGCAATTATAGAGGGGTGAACACTGAAGCTTTCTTT. As protein: CSNYRGVNTEAFF. The V and J genes are TRBV29-1 and TRBJ1-1; D might be TRBD1 (5 bases). The CDR3 spans 13 residues. Germline CDR1 SQVTM, CDR2 ANQGSEA. V dropped 8 bases and J dropped 0 bases, with 13 bases sitting between them.

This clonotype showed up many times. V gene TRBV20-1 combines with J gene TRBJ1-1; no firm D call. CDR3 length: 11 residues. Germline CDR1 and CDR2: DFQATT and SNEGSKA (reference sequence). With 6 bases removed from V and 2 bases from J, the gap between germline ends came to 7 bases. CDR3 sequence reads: CSATFNTEAFF. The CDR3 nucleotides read TGCAGTGCCACCTTTAACACTGAAGCTTTCTTT.

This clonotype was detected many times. The CDR3 reads CASCSDTDNEQFF. The CDR3 DNA follows: TGTGCCAGCTGTAGCGATACAGACAATGAGCAGTTCTTC. V usage is TRBV7-2 and J usage is TRBJ2-1; D may be TRBD2 (5 bases). The germline V gene has CDR1 SGHTA and CDR2 FQGNSA. V lost 8 bases and J 5 bases, leaving 13 bases between the germline ends. This CDR3 is 13 amino acids long.

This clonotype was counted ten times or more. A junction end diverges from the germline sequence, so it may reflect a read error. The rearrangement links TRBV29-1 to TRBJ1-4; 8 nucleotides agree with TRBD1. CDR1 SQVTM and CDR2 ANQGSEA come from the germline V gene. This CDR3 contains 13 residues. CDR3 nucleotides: TGCAGCGTGGAAGACAGGGGTGGGGAAAAACTGTTTTTT. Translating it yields CSVEDRGGEKLFF.

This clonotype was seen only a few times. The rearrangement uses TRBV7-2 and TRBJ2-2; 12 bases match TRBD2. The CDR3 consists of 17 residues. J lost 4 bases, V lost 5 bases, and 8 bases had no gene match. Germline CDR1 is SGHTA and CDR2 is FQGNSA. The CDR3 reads CASSALAGGRGTGELFF. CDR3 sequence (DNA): TGTGCCAGCAGCGCTCTAGCGGGAGGGCGGGGCACCGGGGAGCTGTTTTTT.

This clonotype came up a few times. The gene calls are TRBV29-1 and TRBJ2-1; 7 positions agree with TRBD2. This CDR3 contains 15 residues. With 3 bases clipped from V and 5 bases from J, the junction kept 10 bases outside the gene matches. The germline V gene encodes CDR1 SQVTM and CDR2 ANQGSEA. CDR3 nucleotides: TGCAGCGTTGATAATCGGGGAGGGCCCCACAATGAGCAGTTCTTC. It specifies CSVDNRGGPHNEQFF.

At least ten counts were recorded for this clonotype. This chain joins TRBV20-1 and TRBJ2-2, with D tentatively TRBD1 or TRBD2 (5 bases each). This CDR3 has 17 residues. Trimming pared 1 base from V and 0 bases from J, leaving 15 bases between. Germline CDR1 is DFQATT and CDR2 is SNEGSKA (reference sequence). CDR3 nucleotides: TGCAGTGCTAGAGGAGGTTGGGGGTACGCGAACACCGGGGAGCTGTTTTTT. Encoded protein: CSARGGWGYANTGELFF.

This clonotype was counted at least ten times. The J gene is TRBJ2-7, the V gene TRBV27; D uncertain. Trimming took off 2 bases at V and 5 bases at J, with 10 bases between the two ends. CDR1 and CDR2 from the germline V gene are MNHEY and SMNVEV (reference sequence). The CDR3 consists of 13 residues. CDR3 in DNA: TGTGCCAGCAGTTTACAGGTAAAGGACGAGCAGTACTTC. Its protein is CASSLQVKDEQYF.

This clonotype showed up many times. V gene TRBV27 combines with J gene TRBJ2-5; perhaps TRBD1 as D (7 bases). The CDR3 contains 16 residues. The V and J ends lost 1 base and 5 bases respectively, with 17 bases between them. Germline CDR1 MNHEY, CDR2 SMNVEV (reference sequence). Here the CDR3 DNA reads TGTGCCAGCAGTTTATTGGCAGGGGGAGGTAGGGAGACCCAGTACTTC. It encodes CASSLLAGGGRETQYF.

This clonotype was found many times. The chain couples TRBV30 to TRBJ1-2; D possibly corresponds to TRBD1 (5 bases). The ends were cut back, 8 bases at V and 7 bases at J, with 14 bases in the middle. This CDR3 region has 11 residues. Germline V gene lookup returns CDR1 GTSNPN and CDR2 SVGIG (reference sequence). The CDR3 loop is CAGTGLSGYTF. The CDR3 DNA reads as TGTGCCGGAACAGGTCTCTCTGGCTACACCTTC.

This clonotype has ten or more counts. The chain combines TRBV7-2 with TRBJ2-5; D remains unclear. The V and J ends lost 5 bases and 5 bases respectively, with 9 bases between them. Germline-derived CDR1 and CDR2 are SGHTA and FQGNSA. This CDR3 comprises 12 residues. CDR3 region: CASSASGETQYF. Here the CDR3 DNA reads TGTGCCAGCAGCGCCTCCGGGGAGACCCAGTACTTC.

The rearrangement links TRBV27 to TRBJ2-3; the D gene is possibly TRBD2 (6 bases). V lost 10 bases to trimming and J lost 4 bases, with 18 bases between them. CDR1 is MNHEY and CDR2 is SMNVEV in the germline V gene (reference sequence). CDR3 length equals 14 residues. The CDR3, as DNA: TGTGCCATGATACCGGGAGAGGAGCCAGATACGCAGTATTTT. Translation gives CAMIPGEEPDTQYF.